The present entry profiles one T cell receptor beta chain with its context. In its sample, this clonotype was seen many times. What antigen it recognizes has not been identified. Base-call qualities are not available, and no considerably larger clone is one nucleotide away. TCR beta CDR3 regions were amplified from RNA transcripts. For the first round of RT-PCR on the TCR CDR3, the HTBI primer set was used together with the Qiagen OneStep RT-PCR kit. A second multiplex PCR round built the libraries, followed by size selection and purification. Sequencing of the libraries was done on an Illumina HiSeq2000 using paired-end 100 bp reads. The paper's processing steps were these. SOAPnuke was used to process the raw data, removing reads that contained adapters or uncalled bases, had a mean Phred below 15, or lacked an exact match to the constant primer or identifier. High-quality paired reads were merged with COPE v1.2.5, and unique nucleotide sequences were defined as clonotypes. MiTCR v1.1 was used to align the clonotypes against IMGT TRBV, TRBD and TRBJ reference segments. Only V-J combinations with frequency above 0.0001, covering about 99% of repertoires, were analysed. A TCS score was defined as the ratio of F50 (clonal expansion) to E x V (chaos), with BLOSUM62-based TCRdist applied between CDR3 peptides within each V-J. Welch's t-statistics and random forest reduced some 510 V-J features to around 14, which were used in a naive Bayes classifier (R e1071). TCRdb itself trimmed the public reads at Q25 with fastp, ran MiXCR and retained productive beta chains. All rows with the same CDR3 protein become a single entry with the most common DNA and genes. The V and J calls were determined by TCRdb, not by the authors. The sample table records under 650,000 distinct CDR3 sequences; about a sixth of these occur just once. The ten largest make up around 4% of the sample.

Stable Graves' hyperthyroidism was defined as the absence of progression to ophthalmopathy over 18 months of follow-up. The hyperthyroidism patients were between 18 and 65 years old and newly diagnosed, with a disease duration of less than 2 months. Exclusion was applied to patients with uncontrolled infections, other autoimmune diseases, pregnancy or lactation. Clinical symptoms, serum thyroxine and TRAb, thyroid ultrasound, and orbital computed tomography formed the basis for the diagnoses. PBMCs were isolated from 10 ml of fresh peripheral blood by Ficoll-Paque density gradient centrifugation. Total RNA was extracted with Trizol reagent, and quality was checked on an Agilent 2100 Bioanalyzer. The source of the sample is a study of T cells in Graves' hyperthyroidism and ophthalmopathy (dated by TCRdb to about 2019). Regarding the complete study: Peripheral blood samples were taken at the time of initial diagnosis, prior to any treatment. To identify TCR V-J signatures that set the groups apart, the researchers used a discovery cohort of 100 or so patients, made up of 43 with Graves' ophthalmopathy and some 60 with stable Graves' hyperthyroidism. The 75 to 100 discovery patients were randomly split 7:3 into training and test sets. After blood sampling, hyperthyroidism patients were treated with methimazole at a starting dose of 30 mg daily, and ophthalmopathy patients were treated with high-dose intravenous methylprednisolone. The paper describes TCR Vbeta CDR3 sequencing of some 130 peripheral blood samples, made up of fewer than 50 ophthalmopathy patients, more than 70 hyperthyroidism patients and roughly 17 progressor patients. In six Graves' hyperthyroidism patients, the study also compared T-cell repertoires from thyroid tissue with T-cell repertoires from blood. Whether ophthalmopathy could be predicted prospectively was tested in an independent validation cohort made up of under 20 hyperthyroidism patients plus 17 patients who later progressed to ophthalmopathy. What the research found in general, with its limitations: In validation, progression to ophthalmopathy was predicted by the model with almost 71% sensitivity and 72% to 85% specificity, a median of roughly six months before onset. Ophthalmopathy was separated from stable hyperthyroidism by a 13 V-J signature model, with approximately 86% sensitivity and around 81% specificity obtained in cross-validation and 80%/75% obtained in testing. No statistical method was used to fix the sample size in advance, and group allocation was not hidden from the investigators. Most expanded thyroid clonotypes (frequency above 0.001) were also found in blood, which suggests that blood repertoires may mirror thyroid immune responses.

What was sequenced was blood. This receptor was identified in a woman in her 30s with Graves' hyperthyroidism.

The bases are TGTGCCAGCAGTGCTTCGCCGGAAATCACAGATACGCAGTATTTT. It translates as CASSASPEITDTQYF. The chain joins TRBV2 to TRBJ2-3, with no D gene named confidently. Spanning cysteine to phenylalanine, the CDR3 consists of 15 amino acids. Just CDR3 DNA is preserved here, 45 bases in frame from base 1. At the junction V is shortened by 4 bases and J by 2 bases, with 13 bases in between. CDR1 and CDR2 are read off the germline V gene as SNHLY and FYNNEI.